This T cell receptor (beta chain) was identified in a study of OX40 agonist ivuxolimab in advanced cancers. The overall study: Patients' therapy was ivuxolimab, an antibody that acts as an agonist of OX40 (CD134). Patients got intravenous ivuxolimab at 0.01 to 10 mg/kg every 2 weeks.

Some clones are missing from TCRdb's copy, which holds only in-frame ones; the method was immunoSEQ multiplex PCR. The data contain tens of thousands of clones, more than 65% of them singletons. Comment on this clone: The target antigen is unknown.

Germline assignment: CDR1 SQVTM and CDR2 ANQGSEA. This CDR3 region has 13 residues. Trimming removed 6 bases from V and 2 bases from J, with 14 bases in between. Study-wide results and limits: At doses 0.1 to 3.0 mg/kg, CD4+ and CD8+ clones expanded.

This sequence was found in an adult with an advanced solid tumor such as melanoma, head and neck, liver or kidney cancer. The material sequenced was CD4+ or CD8+ T cells sorted from blood, taken in a trial of the OX40 agonist ivuxolimab. The chain joins TRBV29-1 to TRBJ2-7; D is perhaps TRBD1 (5 bases). The CDR3 loop is CSVETGPPYEQYF. CDR3 bases: TGCAGCGTGGAAACAGGTCCACCCTACGAGCAGTACTTC.